These T cell receptor beta chains were read from a single sample in a study of T-cell memory formation after mild COVID-19. TCRdb re-derived calls from the 5' RACE reads in MiXCR, one entry per CDR3 protein. The table shows a few hundred thousand distinct CDR3 sequences, with 25% to 30% occurring only once. Sequenced input: PBMCs or a T cell subset sorted from them (not recorded which). The receptors were gathered from an adult woman who had mild COVID-19 (a few samples of this study predate the infection). Cell type and time point are not known. Each CDR3 is given with its conserved first and last residue. Each record gives: D gene, J gene, clone size, V gene, CDR3 DNA, CDR3 protein. D genes are given only for firm matches. Size is stated for part of the rows, as once, few or many counts, or as a class when the clone is expanded.

D: TRBD1; J: TRBJ2-7; size: few; V: TRBV27; DNA: TGTGCCAGCAGTACGATCCGGGACAGGGGCTACGAGCAGTACTTC; CDR3: CASSTIRDRGYEQYF
D: NA; J: TRBJ1-1; size: NA; V: TRBV20-1; DNA: TGCAGTGCTAGAGATCTGCCGGCTGAAGCTTTCTTT; CDR3: CSARDLPAEAFF
D: TRBD2; J: TRBJ2-1; size: NA; V: TRBV7-8; DNA: TGTGCCAGCAGCGTGGGACTAGCGGGAGGGGTTTTCTTC; CDR3: CASSVGLAGGVFF
D: NA; J: TRBJ1-5; size: NA; V: TRBV20-1; DNA: TGCAGTGCTTTAGGACAGCCTCATAGCAATCAGCCCCAGCATTTT; CDR3: CSALGQPHSNQPQHF
D: NA; J: TRBJ2-5; size: NA; V: TRBV7-8; DNA: TGTGCCAGCAGCCCCACGCTAGAGACCCAGTACTTC; CDR3: CASSPTLETQYF
D: NA; J: TRBJ2-7; size: few; V: TRBV5-1; DNA: TGCGCCAGCAGCTCGCTGAGGCCAGAGCACGACGAGCAGTACTTC; CDR3: CASSSLRPEHDEQYF
D: NA; J: TRBJ1-1; size: NA; V: TRBV29-1; DNA: TGCAGCGTTGGACGCCTGAACACTGAAGCTTTCTTT; CDR3: CSVGRLNTEAFF
D: TRBD2; J: TRBJ2-3; size: once; V: TRBV5-1; DNA: TGCGCCAGCGGTCGGATAAAGCGGGGCAACACAGATACGCAGTATTTT; CDR3: CASGRIKRGNTDTQYF
D: TRBD1; J: TRBJ2-1; size: few; V: TRBV20-1; DNA: TGCAGTGCTGTGAACAGGGGGCAGTTCTTC; CDR3: CSAVNRGQFF
D: TRBD2; J: TRBJ2-5; size: NA; V: TRBV11-2; DNA: TGTGCCAGCAGCTCCTCGGGACTAGGTTTTCAAGAGACCCAGTACTTC; CDR3: CASSSSGLGFQETQYF
D: NA; J: TRBJ1-5; size: NA; V: TRBV4-1; DNA: TGCGCCAGCAGCCAAGATCGAACGGTGGCGCCCCAGCATTTT; CDR3: CASSQDRTVAPQHF
D: NA; J: TRBJ2-1; size: NA; V: TRBV3-1; DNA: TGTGCCAGCAGCCAAGATAGCCGAAGTGAGCAGTTCTTC; CDR3: CASSQDSRSEQFF
D: TRBD2; J: TRBJ2-1; size: few; V: TRBV7-9; DNA: TGTGCCAGCAGCCCCGGGACTAGCGGGCGCTACAATGAGCAGTTCTTC; CDR3: CASSPGTSGRYNEQFF
D: NA; J: TRBJ1-1; size: NA; V: TRBV30; DNA: TGTGCCTGGAGCGACCCCGGGGCCACTGAAGCTTTCTTT; CDR3: CAWSDPGATEAFF
D: NA; J: TRBJ2-2; size: NA; V: TRBV3-1; DNA: TGTGCCAGCAGCCGGTTCGGTGGGGGGGGCCGGACCGGGGAGCTGTTTTTT; CDR3: CASSRFGGGGRTGELFF
D: NA; J: TRBJ2-1; size: few; V: TRBV5-1; DNA: TGCGCCAGCAGCTTGACAGGGCGGTCCTACAATGAGCAGTTCTTC; CDR3: CASSLTGRSYNEQFF
D: NA; J: TRBJ1-4; size: NA; V: TRBV11-2; DNA: TGTGCCAGCAAGAACAGGAAAGCCAATGGAAAACTGTTTTTT; CDR3: CASKNRKANGKLFF
D: NA; J: TRBJ2-3; size: many; V: TRBV5-6; DNA: TGTGCCAGCAGCTTGCGAGGGAGCACAGATACGCAGTATTTT; CDR3: CASSLRGSTDTQYF
D: NA; J: TRBJ2-7; size: few; V: TRBV19; DNA: TGTGCCAGTAGTTCGGCGGTGTTGGGCAAACACTACGAGCAGTACTTC; CDR3: CASSSAVLGKHYEQYF
D: NA; J: TRBJ1-6; size: NA; V: TRBV10-3; DNA: TGTGCCATCAGTGAGTTCACCAATTCACCCCTCCACTTT; CDR3: CAISEFTNSPLHF
D: TRBD1; J: TRBJ2-7; size: NA; V: TRBV3-1; DNA: TGTGCCAGCGGGGACAGCCCCTACGAGCAGTACTTC; CDR3: CASGDSPYEQYF
D: NA; J: TRBJ2-5; size: many; V: TRBV7-9; DNA: TGTGCCAGCAGCTCGCGGTCTTTTGAGACCCAGTACTTC; CDR3: CASSSRSFETQYF
D: TRBD2; J: TRBJ2-1; size: few; V: TRBV7-9; DNA: TGTGCCAGCAGCTTAACATCCACGGGGGGGCCTTTCTATGAGCAGTTCTTC; CDR3: CASSLTSTGGPFYEQFF
D: NA; J: TRBJ2-6; size: NA; V: TRBV2; DNA: TGTGCCAGCAGTGGAGGAGGTACTGGGGCCAACGTCCTGACTTTC; CDR3: CASSGGGTGANVLTF
D: TRBD2; J: TRBJ2-2; size: NA; V: TRBV24-1; DNA: TGTGCCACCAGAAATAGCGGGGCGAACACCGGGGAGCTGTTTTTT; CDR3: CATRNSGANTGELFF
D: TRBD2; J: TRBJ2-7; size: NA; V: TRBV5-1; DNA: TGCGCCAGCAGCCCGTGGACTAGCGGGGGCGACTACGAGCAGTACTTC; CDR3: CASSPWTSGGDYEQYF
D: NA; J: TRBJ2-7; size: NA; V: TRBV24-1; DNA: TGTGCCACCAGTGATCGGTCCCCAGAGGAGCAGTACTTC; CDR3: CATSDRSPEEQYF
D: NA; J: TRBJ1-6; size: NA; V: TRBV11-2; DNA: TGTGCCAGCAGCTTAGTGGCCGGGGGCTCTTATAATTCACCCCTCCACTTT; CDR3: CASSLVAGGSYNSPLHF
D: NA; J: TRBJ2-1; size: NA; V: TRBV5-6; DNA: TGTGCCAGCAGCCCCGGTTTGGGGGCCGCTGAGCAGTTCTTC; CDR3: CASSPGLGAAEQFF
D: NA; J: TRBJ2-2; size: few; V: TRBV12-3/TRBV12-4; DNA: TGTGCCAGCAGTCTGGGCCCCCCCGGGGAGCTGTTTTTT; CDR3: CASSLGPPGELFF
D: NA; J: TRBJ1-2; size: NA; V: TRBV5-4; DNA: TGTGCCAGCAGCTTGCACGCGGCGGCGACCTATGGCTACACCTTC; CDR3: CASSLHAAATYGYTF
D: NA; J: TRBJ1-5; size: NA; V: TRBV19; DNA: TGTGCCAGTAGTATAGTGGGCACCCCCAATCAGCCCCAGCATTTT; CDR3: CASSIVGTPNQPQHF
D: NA; J: TRBJ2-1; size: NA; V: TRBV11-2; DNA: TGTGCCAGCAGCTTAGCGGGGACATACAACAATGAGCAGTTCTTC; CDR3: CASSLAGTYNNEQFF
D: NA; J: TRBJ2-6; size: NA; V: TRBV7-3; DNA: TGTGCCAGCAGCGACGCTGCCCCTGGTAACGTTGGGGCCAACGTCCTGACTTTC; CDR3: CASSDAAPGNVGANVLTF
D: NA; J: TRBJ2-1; size: NA; V: TRBV7-2; DNA: TGTGCCAGCAGCCTTTTCTCTAGCGACTACAATGAGCAGTTCTTC; CDR3: CASSLFSSDYNEQFF
D: NA; J: TRBJ2-5; size: few; V: TRBV7-9; DNA: TGTGCCGCAAGTGGGGCCCTCGGGGGACAAGAGACCCAGTACTTC; CDR3: CAASGALGGQETQYF
D: TRBD1; J: TRBJ2-4; size: NA; V: TRBV6-6; DNA: TGTGCCAGCAGAAAAACCGGGACAGGGGGTGAGAACATTCAGTACTTC; CDR3: CASRKTGTGGENIQYF
D: NA; J: TRBJ2-2; size: NA; V: TRBV30; DNA: TGTGCCTGGAAGTCGTGGGAGGATGGCGGGGAGCTGTTTTTT; CDR3: CAWKSWEDGGELFF
D: TRBD1; J: TRBJ1-2; size: NA; V: TRBV7-9; DNA: TGTGCCAGCAGCCCCATTGGGGCCGGGACAGGGTTCGGCTATGGCTACACCTTC; CDR3: CASSPIGAGTGFGYGYTF
D: NA; J: TRBJ1-1; size: few; V: TRBV2; DNA: TGTGCCAGCACACTCGACAGAGGGAACACTGAAGCTTTCTTT; CDR3: CASTLDRGNTEAFF
D: TRBD2; J: TRBJ2-7; size: many; V: TRBV19; DNA: TGTGCCAGTAGTATCCGTGGCGGGAGGGTTTACGAGCAGTACTTC; CDR3: CASSIRGGRVYEQYF
D: NA; J: TRBJ2-7; size: NA; V: TRBV18; DNA: TGTGCCAGCTCACCAACTCTGGGGGAGTACGAGCAGTACTTC; CDR3: CASSPTLGEYEQYF